This T cell receptor (beta chain) emerged from a study of T-cell memory formation after mild COVID-19. Concerning this clonotype: Its antigen is not identified.

Study outcomes and limitations: Some SARS-CoV-2-responding clones were already detected in memory before infection.

TCRdb analysed the 5' RACE reads with MiXCR anew, one entry per CDR3 protein. The sample has 200,000 to 250,000 distinct CDR3 sequences, around a tenth seen once; the top ten hold more than 20%. The sequencing input was PBMCs or a T cell subset sorted from them (not recorded which). The receptor's source is a man between 18 and 35 years old who had mild COVID-19 (a few samples of this study predate the infection). Cell type and time point are not known.

The CDR3 DNA sequence: TGCGCCAGCAGCCCCAGACAGACAACTAATGAAAAACTGTTTTTT. This sequence encodes CASSPRQTTNEKLFF. The V gene is TRBV4-3, the J gene TRBJ1-4; TRBD1 is a possible D gene (5 bases). Germline loops: CDR1 LGHNA, CDR2 YSLEER. CDR3 size: 15 residues. Trimming shortened V by 4 bases and J by 0 bases, and 9 bases separated the two germline ends.